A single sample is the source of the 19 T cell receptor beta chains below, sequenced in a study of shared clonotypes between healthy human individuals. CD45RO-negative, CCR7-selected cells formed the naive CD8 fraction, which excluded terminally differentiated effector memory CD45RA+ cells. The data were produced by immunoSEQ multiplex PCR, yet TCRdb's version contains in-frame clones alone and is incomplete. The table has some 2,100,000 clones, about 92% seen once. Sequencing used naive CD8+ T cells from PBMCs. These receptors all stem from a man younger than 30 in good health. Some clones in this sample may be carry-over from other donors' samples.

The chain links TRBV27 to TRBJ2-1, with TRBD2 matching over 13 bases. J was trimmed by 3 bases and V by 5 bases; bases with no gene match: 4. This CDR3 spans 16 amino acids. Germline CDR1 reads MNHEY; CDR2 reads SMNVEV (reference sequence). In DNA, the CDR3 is TGTGCCAGCAGTCCGGGACTAGCGGGACTCTACAATGAGCAGTTCTTC. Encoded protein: CASSPGLAGLYNEQFF.

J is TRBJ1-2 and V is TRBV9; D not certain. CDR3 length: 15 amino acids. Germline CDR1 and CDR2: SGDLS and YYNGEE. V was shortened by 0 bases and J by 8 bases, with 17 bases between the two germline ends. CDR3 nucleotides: TGTGCCAGCAGCGTAGATAGTGGAGGATTGTGGGGCTACACCTTC. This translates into CASSVDSGGLWGYTF.

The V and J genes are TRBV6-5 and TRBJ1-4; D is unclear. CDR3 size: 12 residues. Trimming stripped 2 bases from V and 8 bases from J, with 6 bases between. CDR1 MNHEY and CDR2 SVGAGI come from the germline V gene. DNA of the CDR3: TGTGCCAGCAGTTACATGGGGGAAAAACTGTTTTTT. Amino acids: CASSYMGEKLFF.

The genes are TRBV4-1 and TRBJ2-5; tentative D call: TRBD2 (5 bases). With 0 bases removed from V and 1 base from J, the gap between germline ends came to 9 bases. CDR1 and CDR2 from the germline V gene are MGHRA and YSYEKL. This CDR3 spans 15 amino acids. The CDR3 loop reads CASSQEPSGQETQYF. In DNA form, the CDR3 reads TGCGCCAGCAGCCAAGAACCAAGCGGCCAAGAGACCCAGTACTTC.

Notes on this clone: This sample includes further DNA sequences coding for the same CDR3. DNA for the CDR3: TGTGCCAGCAGTGAATTTGGAGGGGGCTCCTACGAGCAGTACTTC. This codes for CASSEFGGGSYEQYF. The chain has TRBV25-1 and TRBJ2-7, with D perhaps matching TRBD1 or TRBD2 (6 bases each). The CDR3 contains 15 residues. Germline V gives CDR1 MGHDK, CDR2 SYGVNS. Between the trimmed V and J ends, which lost 1 base and 0 bases, there was a span of 10 bases.

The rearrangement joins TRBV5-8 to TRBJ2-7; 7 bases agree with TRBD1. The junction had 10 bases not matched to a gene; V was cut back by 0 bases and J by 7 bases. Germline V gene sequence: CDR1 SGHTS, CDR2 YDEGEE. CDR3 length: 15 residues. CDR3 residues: CASSLERGPRLEQYF. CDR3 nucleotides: TGTGCCAGCAGCTTGGAGAGGGGGCCCAGACTGGAGCAGTACTTC.

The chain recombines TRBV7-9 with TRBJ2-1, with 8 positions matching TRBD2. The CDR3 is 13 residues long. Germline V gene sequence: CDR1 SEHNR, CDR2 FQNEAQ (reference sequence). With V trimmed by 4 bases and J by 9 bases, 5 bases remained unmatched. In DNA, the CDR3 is TGTGCCAGCAGCTCTCGGACTAGCCTTGAGCAGTTCTTC. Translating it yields CASSSRTSLEQFF.

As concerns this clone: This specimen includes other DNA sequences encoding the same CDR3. CDR3 protein: CASSTGSSYNEQFF. CDR3 in DNA: TGTGCCAGTTCGACGGGCAGCTCCTACAATGAGCAGTTCTTC. The rearrangement links TRBV19 to TRBJ2-1; D call uncertain. V dropped 8 bases and J dropped 0 bases, with 11 bases sitting between them. Germline-derived CDR1 and CDR2 are LNHDA and SQIVND (reference sequence). The CDR3 runs to 14 residues.

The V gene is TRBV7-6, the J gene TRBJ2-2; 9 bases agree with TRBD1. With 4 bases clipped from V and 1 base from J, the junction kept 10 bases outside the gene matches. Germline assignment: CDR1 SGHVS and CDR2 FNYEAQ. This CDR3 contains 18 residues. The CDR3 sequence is CASSSPRGTGRNTGELFF. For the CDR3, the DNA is TGTGCCAGCAGCTCCCCCCGGGGGACAGGGCGGAACACCGGGGAGCTGTTTTTT. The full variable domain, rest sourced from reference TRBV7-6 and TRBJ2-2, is GAGVSQSPRYKVTKRGQDVALRCDPISGHVSLYWYRQALGQGPEFLTYFNYEAQQDKSGLPNDRFSAERPEGSISTLTIQRTEQRDSAMYRCASSSPRGTGRNTGELFFGEGSRLTVL.

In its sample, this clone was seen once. As DNA, the CDR3 is TGTGCCAGTAGCTCGCGGGACAGTCTTAATGAAAAACTGTTTTTT. Encoded protein: CASSSRDSLNEKLFF. The chain links TRBV19 to TRBJ1-4, with 7 bases lining up with TRBD1. There are 15 residues in the CDR3. Germline V CDR1 and CDR2: LNHDA, SQIVND (reference sequence). V lost 6 bases to trimming and J lost 4 bases; unmatched junction nucleotides: 8.

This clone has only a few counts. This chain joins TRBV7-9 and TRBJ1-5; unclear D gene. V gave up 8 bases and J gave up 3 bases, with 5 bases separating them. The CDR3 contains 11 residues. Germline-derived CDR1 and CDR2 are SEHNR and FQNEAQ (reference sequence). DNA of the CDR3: TGTGCCAGCGGCCACAATCAGCCCCAGCATTTT. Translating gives CASGHNQPQHF.

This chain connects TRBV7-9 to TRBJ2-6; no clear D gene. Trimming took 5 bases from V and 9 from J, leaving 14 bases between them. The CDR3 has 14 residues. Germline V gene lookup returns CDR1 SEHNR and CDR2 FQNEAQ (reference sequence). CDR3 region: CASSPFSRFNVLTF. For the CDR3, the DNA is TGTGCCAGCAGCCCCTTCTCCCGGTTCAACGTCCTGACTTTC.

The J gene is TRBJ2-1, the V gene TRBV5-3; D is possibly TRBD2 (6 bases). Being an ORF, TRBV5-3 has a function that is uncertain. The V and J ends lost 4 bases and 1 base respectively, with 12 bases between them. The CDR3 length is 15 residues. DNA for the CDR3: TGTGCCAGAAGCCCCCGGGGGAGGTCCTACAATGAGCAGTTCTTC. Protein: CARSPRGRSYNEQFF.

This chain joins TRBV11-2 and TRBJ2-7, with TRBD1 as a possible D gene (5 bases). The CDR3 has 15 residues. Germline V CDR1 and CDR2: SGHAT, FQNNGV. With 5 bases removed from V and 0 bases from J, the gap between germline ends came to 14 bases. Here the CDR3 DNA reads TGTGCCAGCAGCACCAGGGTTTTGGGCTCCTACGAGCAGTACTTC. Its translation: CASSTRVLGSYEQYF.

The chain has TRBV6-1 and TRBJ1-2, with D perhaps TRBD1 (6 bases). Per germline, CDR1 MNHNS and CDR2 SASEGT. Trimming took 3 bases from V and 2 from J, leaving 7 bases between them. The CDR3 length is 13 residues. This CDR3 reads CASSDTGNYGYTF. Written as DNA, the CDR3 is TGTGCCAGCAGTGACACAGGGAACTATGGCTACACCTTC.

The CDR3: CASSIKAAYGYTF. CDR3 sequence (DNA): TGCGCCAGCAGCATCAAGGCTGCCTATGGCTACACCTTC. V gene TRBV5-1 combines with J gene TRBJ1-2; D unresolved. The V gene lost 4 bases and the J gene lost 4 bases, with 11 bases spanning the gap. The germline V gene has CDR1 SGHRS and CDR2 YFSETQ. The CDR3 totals 13 residues.

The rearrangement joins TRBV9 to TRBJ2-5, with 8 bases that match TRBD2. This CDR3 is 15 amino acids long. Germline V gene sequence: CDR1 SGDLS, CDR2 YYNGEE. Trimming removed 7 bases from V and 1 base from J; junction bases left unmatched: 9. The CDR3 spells CASCRGSGGQETQYF. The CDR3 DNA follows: TGTGCCAGCTGCCGGGGGAGCGGGGGCCAAGAGACCCAGTACTTC. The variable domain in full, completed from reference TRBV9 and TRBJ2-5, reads DSGVTQTPKHLITATGQRVTLRCSPRSGDLSVYWYQQSLDQGLQFLIQYYNGEERAKGNILERFSAQQFPDLHSELNLSSLELGDSALYFCASCRGSGGQETQYFGPGTRLLVL.

The DNA for the CDR3 is TGTGCCACCAGCAGTGAGGGGGACGGAAGATTCACAGATACGCAGTATTTT. Its translation: CATSSEGDGRFTDTQYF. The V gene is TRBV15, the J gene TRBJ2-3; D possibly corresponds to TRBD1 (6 bases). V was pared by 3 bases and J by 2 bases, with 18 bases between. The CDR3 totals 17 residues. Germline CDR1 LNHNV, CDR2 YYDKDF (reference sequence).

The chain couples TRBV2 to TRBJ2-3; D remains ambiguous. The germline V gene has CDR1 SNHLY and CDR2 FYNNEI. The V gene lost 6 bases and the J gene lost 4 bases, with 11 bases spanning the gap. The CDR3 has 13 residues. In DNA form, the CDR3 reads TGTGCCAGCAGCCCAGACTGGCCAGATACGCAGTATTTT. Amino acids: CASSPDWPDTQYF. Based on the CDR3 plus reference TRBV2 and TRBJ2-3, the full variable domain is EPEVTQTPSHQVTQMGQEVILRCVPISNHLYFYWYRQILGQKVEFLVSFYNNEISEKSEIFDDQFSVERPDGSNFTLKIRSTKLEDSAMYFCASSPDWPDTQYFGPGTRLTVL.